The rows below give T cell receptor beta chains drawn from one sample of a study of beta chain features in type 1 diabetes. Assay used: immunoSEQ multiplex PCR; TCRdb lists only in-frame clones, some missing. The data show a few hundred thousand clones, with around 21% seen just once and approximately 0.029% held by the top ten. Material: naive CD4+ T cells from blood. All receptors derive from a middle-aged woman with type 1 diabetes. Each CDR3 is given with its conserved first and last residue. D genes are given only for firm matches. Some rows mark clone size as missing; the rest say once, few, many or name a class of expanded clone.

cdr3_nt	cdr3_aa	v_call	j_call	cdr3_length	d_call	clone_size
TGTGCCAGCAGTTTACCCCACGGTGAAAAACTGTTTTTT	CASSLPHGEKLFF	TRBV28	TRBJ1-4	13	-	few
TGTGCCAGCAGCCCGCGGACTAGCGGGAGGTATAGCACAGATACGCAGTATTTT	CASSPRTSGRYSTDTQYF	TRBV7-2	TRBJ2-3	18	TRBD2	-
TGTGCCTGGAGGACACAGGGGGCCGGCACAGATACGCAGTATTTT	CAWRTQGAGTDTQYF	TRBV30	TRBJ2-3	15	TRBD1	-
TGTGCCAGTAGTACACAGGGGGTGCACCGGGAGCTGTTTTTT	CASSTQGVHRELFF	TRBV19	TRBJ2-2	14	TRBD1	-
TGTGCCAGTTTGCCGGGACAGGCGAACACCGGGGAGCTGTTTTTT	CASLPGQANTGELFF	TRBV19	TRBJ2-2	15	TRBD1	-
TGTGCCAGCAGTACCCCCTCGCGGGGGTCCTTCTCCTACGAGCAGTACTTC	CASSTPSRGSFSYEQYF	TRBV28	TRBJ2-7	17	TRBD2	-
TGCAGCGTTGGGGGGAGCAGCGGGAGGACCGTACTAGCCAAAAACATTCAGTACTTC	CSVGGSSGRTVLAKNIQYF	TRBV29-1	TRBJ2-4	19	TRBD2	few
TGCAGCGTCGCGGTCCAAGGGGGTGGCAATCAGCCCCAGCATTTT	CSVAVQGGGNQPQHF	TRBV29-1	TRBJ1-5	15	-	few
TGTGCCAGCTCACCTCGGGGCTATGGCTACACCTTC	CASSPRGYGYTF	TRBV18	TRBJ1-2	12	-	-
TGTGCCACCAGCGGGGCCAGGAGGGCTGAAGCTTTCTTT	CATSGARRAEAFF	TRBV15	TRBJ1-1	13	-	few
TGTGCCAGCAGCCGGACAGGCCAAGAGACCCAGTACTTC	CASSRTGQETQYF	TRBV11-2	TRBJ2-5	13	TRBD1	-
TGTGCCGCGTGCGGGGCGCACACCGGGGAGCTGTTTTTT	CAACGAHTGELFF	TRBV25-1	TRBJ2-2	13	-	few
TGTGCCAGCAGCGTAGCGAGGGAGAGGGACACTGAAGCTTTCTTT	CASSVARERDTEAFF	TRBV9	TRBJ1-1	15	-	few
TGCGCCAGCAGCCAAGAAGGGGGCTCCATGGGGGCCAATGAGCAGTTCTTC	CASSQEGGSMGANEQFF	TRBV4-1	TRBJ2-1	17	TRBD1	few
TGTGCCAGGGCAACAGGGGAGGCCGGGGAGCTGTTTTTT	CARATGEAGELFF	TRBV2	TRBJ2-2	13	-	few
TGTGCCAGCAGCCCCCAGGGGAGCTACGAGCAGTACTTC	CASSPQGSYEQYF	TRBV14	TRBJ2-7	13	-	-
TGCGCCAGCAGCTTAGAGGGGGCATATAATTCACCCCTCCACTTT	CASSLEGAYNSPLHF	TRBV5-1	TRBJ1-6	15	TRBD1	few
TGTGCCAGCAGTATAGGGGGCCGGTACGAGCAGTACTTC	CASSIGGRYEQYF	TRBV6-6	TRBJ2-7	13	TRBD1	-
TGTGCCAGCAGCGTCTCGGGACTAGCGAACGAGCAGTACTTC	CASSVSGLANEQYF	TRBV9	TRBJ2-7	14	TRBD2	few
TGTGCCAGCAGTGAAGTTGAGGCGGGAAAACGGGGCTACACCTTC	CASSEVEAGKRGYTF	TRBV25-1	TRBJ1-2	15	-	few
TGTGCCAGCAGCCAAGAGGCCAGGGGGCCCTACGAGCAGTACTTC	CASSQEARGPYEQYF	TRBV7-2	TRBJ2-7	15	TRBD1	few
TGTGCCAGCAGCGACCCCGCCCTACAGTACGAGCAGTACTTC	CASSDPALQYEQYF	TRBV6-5	TRBJ2-7	14	-	few